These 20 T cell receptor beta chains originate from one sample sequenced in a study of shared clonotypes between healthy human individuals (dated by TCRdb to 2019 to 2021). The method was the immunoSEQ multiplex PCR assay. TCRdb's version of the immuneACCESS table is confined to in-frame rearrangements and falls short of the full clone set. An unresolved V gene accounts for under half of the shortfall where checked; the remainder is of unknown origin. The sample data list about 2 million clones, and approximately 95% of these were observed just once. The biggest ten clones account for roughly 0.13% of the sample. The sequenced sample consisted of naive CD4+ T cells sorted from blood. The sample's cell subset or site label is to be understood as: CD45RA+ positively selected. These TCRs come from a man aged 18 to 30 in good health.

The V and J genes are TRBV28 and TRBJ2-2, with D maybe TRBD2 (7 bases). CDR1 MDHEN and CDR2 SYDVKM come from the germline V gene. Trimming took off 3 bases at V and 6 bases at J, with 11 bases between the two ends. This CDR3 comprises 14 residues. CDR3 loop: CASSFAGAAGELFF. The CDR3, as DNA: TGTGCCAGCAGTTTTGCGGGGGCTGCCGGGGAGCTGTTTTTT.

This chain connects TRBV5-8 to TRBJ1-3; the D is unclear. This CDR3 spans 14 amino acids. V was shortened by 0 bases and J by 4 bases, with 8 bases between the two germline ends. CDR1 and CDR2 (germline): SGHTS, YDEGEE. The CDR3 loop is CASSLGHTGNTIYF. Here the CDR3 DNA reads TGTGCCAGCAGCTTGGGACATACCGGAAACACCATATATTTT.

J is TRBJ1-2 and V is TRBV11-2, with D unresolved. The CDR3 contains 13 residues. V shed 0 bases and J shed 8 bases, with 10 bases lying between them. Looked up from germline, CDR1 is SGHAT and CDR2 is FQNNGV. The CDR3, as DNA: TGTGCCAGCAGCTTAGATGAAGGATTGGGCTACACCTTC. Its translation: CASSLDEGLGYTF.

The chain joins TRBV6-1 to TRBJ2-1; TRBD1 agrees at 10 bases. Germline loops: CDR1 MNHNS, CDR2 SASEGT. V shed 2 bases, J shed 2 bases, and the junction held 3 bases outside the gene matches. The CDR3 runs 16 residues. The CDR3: CASSETGTGAYNEQFF. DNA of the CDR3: TGTGCCAGCAGTGAAACCGGGACAGGGGCCTACAATGAGCAGTTCTTC.

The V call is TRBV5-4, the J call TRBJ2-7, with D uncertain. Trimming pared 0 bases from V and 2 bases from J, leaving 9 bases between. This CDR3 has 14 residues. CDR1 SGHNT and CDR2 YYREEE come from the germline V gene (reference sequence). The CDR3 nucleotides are TGTGCCAGCAGCTTGGGTACAGAGACCTACGAGCAGTACTTC. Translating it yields CASSLGTETYEQYF.

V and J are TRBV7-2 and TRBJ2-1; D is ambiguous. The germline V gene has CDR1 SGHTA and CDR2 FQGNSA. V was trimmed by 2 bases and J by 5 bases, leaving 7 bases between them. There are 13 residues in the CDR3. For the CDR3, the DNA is TGTGCCAGCAGCTTAATCTATAACAATGAGCAGTTCTTC. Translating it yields CASSLIYNNEQFF.

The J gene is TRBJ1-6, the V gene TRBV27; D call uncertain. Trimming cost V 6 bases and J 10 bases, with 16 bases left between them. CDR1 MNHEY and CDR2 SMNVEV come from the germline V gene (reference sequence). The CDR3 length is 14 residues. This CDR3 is CASRFAGIGSPLHF. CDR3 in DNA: TGTGCCAGCAGATTTGCGGGAATAGGGTCACCCCTCCACTTT.

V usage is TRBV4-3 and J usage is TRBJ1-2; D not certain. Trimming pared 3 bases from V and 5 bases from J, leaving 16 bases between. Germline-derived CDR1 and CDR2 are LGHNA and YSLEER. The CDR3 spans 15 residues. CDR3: CASSHELTSQYGYTF. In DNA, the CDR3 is TGCGCCAGCAGCCACGAACTGACGTCTCAGTATGGCTACACCTTC.

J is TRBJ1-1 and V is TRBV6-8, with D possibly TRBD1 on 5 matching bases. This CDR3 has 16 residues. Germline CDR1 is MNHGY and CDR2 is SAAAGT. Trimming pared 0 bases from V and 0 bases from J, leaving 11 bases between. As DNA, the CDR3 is TGTGCCAGCAGTTACTCGACAGTTATCATGAACACTGAAGCTTTCTTT. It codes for CASSYSTVIMNTEAFF.

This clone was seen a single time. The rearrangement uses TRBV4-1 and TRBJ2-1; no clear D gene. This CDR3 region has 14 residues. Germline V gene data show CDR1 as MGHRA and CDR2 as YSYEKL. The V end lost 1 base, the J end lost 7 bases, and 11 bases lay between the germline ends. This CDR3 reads CASSQGPVWNEQFF. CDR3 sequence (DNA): TGCGCCAGCAGCCAAGGACCGGTTTGGAATGAGCAGTTCTTC.

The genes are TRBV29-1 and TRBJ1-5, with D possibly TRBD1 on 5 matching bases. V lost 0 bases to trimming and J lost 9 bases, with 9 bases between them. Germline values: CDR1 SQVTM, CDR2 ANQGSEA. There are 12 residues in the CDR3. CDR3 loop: CSVEDEGSPQHF. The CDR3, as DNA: TGCAGCGTTGAAGATGAGGGGTCGCCCCAGCATTTT.

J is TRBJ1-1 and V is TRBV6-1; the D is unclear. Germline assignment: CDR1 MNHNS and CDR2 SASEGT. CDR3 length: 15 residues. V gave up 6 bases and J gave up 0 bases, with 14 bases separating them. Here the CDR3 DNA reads TGTGCCAGCAGCGAGCGTAACAGTTTGAACACTGAAGCTTTCTTT. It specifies CASSERNSLNTEAFF.

The CDR3 DNA reads as TGTGCCAGCAGGGCCAGCCTAGCGGGACATGAGCAGTACTTC. This codes for CASRASLAGHEQYF. V and J are TRBV7-9 and TRBJ2-7; TRBD2 agrees at 9 bases. CDR3 length equals 14 residues. The junction had 10 bases not matched to a gene; V was cut back by 6 bases and J by 7 bases. The germline V gene has CDR1 SEHNR and CDR2 FQNEAQ (reference sequence).

This CDR3 reads CAISESRAGDEKLFF. CDR3 bases: TGTGCCATCAGTGAGTCGCGGGCAGGGGATGAAAAACTGTTTTTT. The chain employs TRBV10-3 and TRBJ1-4; D is possibly TRBD1 (6 bases). V was clipped by 0 bases and J by 6 bases, with 11 bases between them. Germline CDR1 ENHRY, CDR2 SYGVKD. The CDR3 length is 15 residues.

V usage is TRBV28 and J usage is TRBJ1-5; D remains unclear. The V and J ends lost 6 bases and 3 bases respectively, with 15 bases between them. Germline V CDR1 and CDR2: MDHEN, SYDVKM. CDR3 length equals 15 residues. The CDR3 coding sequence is TGTGCCAGCAGCCTGCTCACTCGCCCCAATCAGCCCCAGCATTTT. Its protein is CASSLLTRPNQPQHF.

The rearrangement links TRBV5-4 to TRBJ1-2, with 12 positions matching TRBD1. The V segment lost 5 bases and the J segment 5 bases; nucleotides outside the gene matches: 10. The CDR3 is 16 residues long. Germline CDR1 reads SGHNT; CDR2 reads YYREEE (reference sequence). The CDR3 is CASSQGQGAVGYGYTF. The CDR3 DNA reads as TGTGCCAGCAGTCAGGGACAGGGGGCAGTGGGGTATGGCTACACCTTC.

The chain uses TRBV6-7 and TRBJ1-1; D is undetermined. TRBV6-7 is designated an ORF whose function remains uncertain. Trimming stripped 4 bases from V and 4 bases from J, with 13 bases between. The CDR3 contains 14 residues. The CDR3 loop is CASSFPPWGTEAFF. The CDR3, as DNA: TGTGCCAGCAGTTTCCCCCCGTGGGGCACTGAAGCTTTCTTT.

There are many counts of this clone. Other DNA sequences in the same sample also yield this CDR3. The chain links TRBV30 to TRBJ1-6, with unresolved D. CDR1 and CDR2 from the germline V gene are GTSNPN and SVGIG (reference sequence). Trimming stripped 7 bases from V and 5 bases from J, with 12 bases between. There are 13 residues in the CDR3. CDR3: CASGGENNSPLHF. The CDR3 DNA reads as TGTGCCTCAGGTGGGGAAAATAATTCACCCCTCCACTTT.

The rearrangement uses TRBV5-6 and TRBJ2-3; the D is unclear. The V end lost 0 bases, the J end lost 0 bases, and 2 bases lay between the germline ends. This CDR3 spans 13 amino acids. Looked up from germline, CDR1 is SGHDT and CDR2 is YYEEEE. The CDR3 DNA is TGTGCCAGCAGCTTGGCTAGCACAGATACGCAGTATTTT. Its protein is CASSLASTDTQYF.

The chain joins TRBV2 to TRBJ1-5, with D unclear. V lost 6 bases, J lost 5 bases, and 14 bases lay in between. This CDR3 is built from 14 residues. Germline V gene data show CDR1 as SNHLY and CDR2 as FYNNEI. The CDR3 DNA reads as TGTGCCAGCAGGAAAGAGTTGCAGGATCAGCCCCAGCATTTT. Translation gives CASRKELQDQPQHF.